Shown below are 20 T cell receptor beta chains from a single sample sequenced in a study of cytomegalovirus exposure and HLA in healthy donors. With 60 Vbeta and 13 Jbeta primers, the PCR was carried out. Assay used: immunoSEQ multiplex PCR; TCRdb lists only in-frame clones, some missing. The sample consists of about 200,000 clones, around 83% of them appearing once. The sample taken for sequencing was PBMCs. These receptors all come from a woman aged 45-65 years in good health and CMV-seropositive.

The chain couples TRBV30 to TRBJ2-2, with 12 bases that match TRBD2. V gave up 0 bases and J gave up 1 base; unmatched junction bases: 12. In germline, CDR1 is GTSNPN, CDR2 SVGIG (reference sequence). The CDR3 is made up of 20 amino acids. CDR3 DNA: TGTGCCTGGAGTGTTAGGGCTAGCGGGAGGGGCGGTGGGAACACCGGGGAGCTGTTTTTT. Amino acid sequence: CAWSVRASGRGGGNTGELFF.

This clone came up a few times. The CDR3 is CASSSPTGRITGELFF. As DNA, the CDR3 is TGTGCCAGCAGTTCGCCAACCGGGAGGATCACCGGGGAGCTGTTTTTT. V gene TRBV27 combines with J gene TRBJ2-2; 7 nucleotides agree with TRBD2. The germline V gene has CDR1 MNHEY and CDR2 SMNVEV (reference sequence). Losses at the gene ends were 4 bases for V and 4 bases for J; bases not matched to a gene: 9. This CDR3 spans 16 amino acids.

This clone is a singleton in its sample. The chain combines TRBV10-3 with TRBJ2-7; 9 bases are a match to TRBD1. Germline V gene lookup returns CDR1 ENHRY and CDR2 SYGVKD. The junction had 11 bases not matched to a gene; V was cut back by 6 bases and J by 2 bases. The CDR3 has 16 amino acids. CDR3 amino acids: CAIRGGTGTGTYEQYF. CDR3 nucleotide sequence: TGTGCCATCAGGGGAGGAACCGGGACAGGGACCTACGAGCAGTACTTC.

The CDR3 region is CASSNAGGADTQYF. The CDR3 nucleotides read TGTGCCAGCAGTAACGCAGGGGGCGCAGATACGCAGTATTTT. V usage is TRBV28 and J usage is TRBJ2-3, with 8 bases that match TRBD1. Germline CDR1 reads MDHEN; CDR2 reads SYDVKM. The V gene end was trimmed by 5 bases and the J gene end by 4 bases; junction bases not matched to a gene: 5. This CDR3 contains 14 residues.

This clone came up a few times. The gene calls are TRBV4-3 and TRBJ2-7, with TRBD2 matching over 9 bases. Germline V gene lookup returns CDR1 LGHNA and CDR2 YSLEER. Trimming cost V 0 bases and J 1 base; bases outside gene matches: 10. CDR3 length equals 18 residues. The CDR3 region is CASSQDIPAGGLSYEQYF. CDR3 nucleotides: TGCGCCAGCAGCCAAGATATTCCCGCGGGGGGGCTTTCCTACGAGCAGTACTTC.

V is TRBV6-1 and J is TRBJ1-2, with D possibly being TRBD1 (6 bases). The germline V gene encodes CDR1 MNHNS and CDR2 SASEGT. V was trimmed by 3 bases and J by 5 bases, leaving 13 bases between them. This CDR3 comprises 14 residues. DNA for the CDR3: TGTGCCAGCAGTGAGTTAGGGGGAGAGTATGGCTACACCTTC. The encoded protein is CASSELGGEYGYTF.

The CDR3 DNA reads as TGTGCCAGCAGCTCGGCCGTTGGGGGTAGCGGGAGAACCGGGGAGCTGTTTTTT. The encoded protein is CASSSAVGGSGRTGELFF. V usage is TRBV5-4 and J usage is TRBJ2-2; 9 bases fit TRBD2. Trimming cost V 3 bases and J 5 bases; bases outside gene matches: 14. The CDR3 extends over 18 amino acids. The germline V gene has CDR1 SGHNT and CDR2 YYREEE (reference sequence).

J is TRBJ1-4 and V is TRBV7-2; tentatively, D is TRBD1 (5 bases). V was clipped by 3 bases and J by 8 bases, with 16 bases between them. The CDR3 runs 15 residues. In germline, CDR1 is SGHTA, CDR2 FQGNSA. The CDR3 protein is CASSLALGGGEKLFF. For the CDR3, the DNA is TGTGCCAGCAGCTTGGCCTTGGGGGGAGGGGAAAAACTGTTTTTT.

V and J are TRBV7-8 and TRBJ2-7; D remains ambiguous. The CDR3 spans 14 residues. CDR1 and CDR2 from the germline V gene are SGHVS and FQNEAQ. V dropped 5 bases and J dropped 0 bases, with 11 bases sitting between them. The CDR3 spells CASSPLFSSYEQYF. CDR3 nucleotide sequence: TGTGCCAGCAGCCCATTATTTAGCTCCTACGAGCAGTACTTC. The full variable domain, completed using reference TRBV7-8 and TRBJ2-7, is GAGVSQSPRYKVAKRGQDVALRCDPISGHVSLFWYQQALGQGPEFLTYFQNEAQLDKSGLPSDRFFAERPEGSVSTLKIQRTQQEDSAVYLCASSPLFSSYEQYFGPGTRLTVT.

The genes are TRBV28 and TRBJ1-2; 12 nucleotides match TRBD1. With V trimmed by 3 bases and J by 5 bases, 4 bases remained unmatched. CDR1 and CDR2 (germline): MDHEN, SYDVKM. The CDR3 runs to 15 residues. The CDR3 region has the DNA TGTGCCAGCAGTTTGGGACAGGGGGCGAAGTATGGCTACACCTTC. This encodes CASSLGQGAKYGYTF.

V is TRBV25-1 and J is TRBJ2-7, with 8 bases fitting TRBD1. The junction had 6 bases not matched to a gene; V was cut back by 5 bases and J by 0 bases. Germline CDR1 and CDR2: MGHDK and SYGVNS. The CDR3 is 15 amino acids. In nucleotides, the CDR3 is TGTGCCAGCAGTCACCGGGACAGGCTCTCCTACGAGCAGTACTTC. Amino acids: CASSHRDRLSYEQYF.

CDR3 DNA: TGTGCCAGCAGCTTAGGGACAGCTACATACGAGCAGTACTTC. Translated: CASSLGTATYEQYF. The chain has TRBV7-9 and TRBJ2-5, with D perhaps matching TRBD1 (6 bases). The DNA end is more similar to TRBJ2-7, so the J call may be wrong. Per the germline V gene, CDR1 is SEHNR and CDR2 is FQNEAQ (reference sequence). The CDR3 spans 14 residues.

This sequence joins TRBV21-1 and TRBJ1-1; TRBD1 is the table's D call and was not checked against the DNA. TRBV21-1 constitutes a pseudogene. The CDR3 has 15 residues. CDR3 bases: TGTGCCAGCAGCAAACCCGAACCAGAAAACACTGAAGCTTTCTTT. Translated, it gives CASSKPEPENTEAFF.

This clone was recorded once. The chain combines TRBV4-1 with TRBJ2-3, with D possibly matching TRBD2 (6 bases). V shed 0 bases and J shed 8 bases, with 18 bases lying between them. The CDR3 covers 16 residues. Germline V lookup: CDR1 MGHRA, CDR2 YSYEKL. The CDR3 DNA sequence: TGCGCCAGCAGCCAAGACGGCTTCTCAGAGGGAGGTACGCAGTATTTT. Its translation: CASSQDGFSEGGTQYF.

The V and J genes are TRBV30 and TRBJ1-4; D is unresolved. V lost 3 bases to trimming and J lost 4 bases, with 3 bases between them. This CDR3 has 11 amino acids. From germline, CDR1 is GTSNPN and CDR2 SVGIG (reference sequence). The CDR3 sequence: CAWSHNEKLFF. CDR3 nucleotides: TGTGCCTGGAGCCATAATGAAAAACTGTTTTTT.

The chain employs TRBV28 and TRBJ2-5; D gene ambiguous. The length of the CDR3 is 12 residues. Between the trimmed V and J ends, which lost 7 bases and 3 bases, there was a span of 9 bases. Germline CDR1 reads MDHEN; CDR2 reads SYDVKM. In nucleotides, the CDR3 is TGTGCCAGCAAGAGTTTTAAAGAGACCCAGTACTTC. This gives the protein CASKSFKETQYF.

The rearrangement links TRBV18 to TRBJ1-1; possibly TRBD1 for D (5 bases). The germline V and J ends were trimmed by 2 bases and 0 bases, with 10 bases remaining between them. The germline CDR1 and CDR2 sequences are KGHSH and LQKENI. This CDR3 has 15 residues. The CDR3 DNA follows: TGTGCCAGCTCACCAACAGGATCCATGAACACTGAAGCTTTCTTT. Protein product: CASSPTGSMNTEAFF.

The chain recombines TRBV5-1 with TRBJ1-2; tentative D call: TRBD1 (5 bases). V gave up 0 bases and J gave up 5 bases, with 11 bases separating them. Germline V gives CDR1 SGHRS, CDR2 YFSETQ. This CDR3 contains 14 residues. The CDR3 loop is CASSLGRERYGYTF. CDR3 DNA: TGCGCCAGCAGCTTGGGCAGGGAACGTTATGGCTACACCTTC.

CDR3 nucleotides: TGTGCCATCAGTGAGTCTAACAGGGTGGAGGAGCAGTACTTC. Protein: CAISESNRVEEQYF. The chain links TRBV10-3 to TRBJ2-7; maybe TRBD1 (6 bases). CDR1 ENHRY and CDR2 SYGVKD come from the germline V gene. The CDR3 runs to 14 residues. Trimming removed 0 bases from V and 7 bases from J, with 13 bases in between.

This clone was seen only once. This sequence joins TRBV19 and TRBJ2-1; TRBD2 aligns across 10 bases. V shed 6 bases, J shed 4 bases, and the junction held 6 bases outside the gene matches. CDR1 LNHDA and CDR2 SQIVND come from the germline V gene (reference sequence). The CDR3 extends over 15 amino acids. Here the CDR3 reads CASSQTSGRYNEQFF. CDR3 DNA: TGTGCCAGTAGCCAGACTAGCGGGCGGTACAATGAGCAGTTCTTC.